Presented here are 26 T cell receptor beta chains from one specimen sequenced in a study of tumor-infiltrating lymphocytes in primary liver carcinoma. Using a constant-region primer together with ProtoScript II reverse transcriptase, TCR beta cDNA was made from 500 to 650 ng of total RNA. Each TCR beta library was derived from three nested multiplex PCR rounds that employed slightly modified ARM-PCR. The first two PCR rounds used TRBV1-TRBV30 forward primers with a C-beta reverse primer, 10 cycles each. TCRdb independently ran MiXCR on the multiplex PCR reads; one entry per CDR3 protein. The sample has tens of thousands of distinct CDR3 sequences, about 71% seen once; the top ten hold approximately 37%. Unsorted bulk tissue of roughly 18-32 mg yielded co-extracted RNA and DNA. Material for sequencing was liver tumor tissue from sampling region 4. Regarding subset: tumor region T4, right-lateral pole. The receptor source for this set is a middle-aged man with primary liver carcinoma and hepatitis B virus infection.

With respect to this clonotype: This may stem from a read error, because a much larger clone lies one nucleotide away. The V gene is TRBV6-6, the J gene TRBJ2-5; D may correspond to TRBD1 or TRBD2 (5 bases each). This CDR3 is built from 14 residues. Germline values: CDR1 MNHNY, CDR2 SVGAGI (reference sequence). The CDR3: CVSSYGPHDGTQYF. In nucleotides, the CDR3 is TGTGTCAGCAGTTACGGCCCTCACGACGGGACCCAATACTTC.

Many counts were recorded for this clonotype. This chain connects TRBV5-1 to TRBJ2-3; D perhaps matches TRBD2 (5 bases). The CDR3 consists of 13 residues. With 4 bases removed from V and 7 bases from J, the gap between germline ends came to 13 bases. The V gene's germline CDR1 is SGHRS and CDR2 YFSETQ. CDR3 in amino acids: CASSTLDVNTQYF. The CDR3 bases are TGCGCCAGCAGCACACTAGACGTTAATACGCAGTATTTT.

The chain couples TRBV6-1 to TRBJ1-2; 8 bases line up with TRBD1. V lost 2 bases and J lost 5; bases outside the gene matches: 4. The CDR3 runs to 14 residues. CDR1 and CDR2 from the germline V gene are MNHNS and SASEGT. CDR3 protein: CASSEPGGGYGYTF. The CDR3 region has the DNA TGTGCCAGCAGTGAACCAGGGGGCGGATATGGCTACACCTTC.

Turning to this clonotype: Being one base from a much bigger clone, this may be a read error. The chain recombines TRBV6-5 with TRBJ2-6; TRBD1 matches 7 bases. Germline V CDR1 and CDR2: MNHEY, SVGAGI. The length of the CDR3 is 15 residues. CDR3 DNA: TGTGCCAGCAGATACAGGGGCTCTGGGGCCAACGTCCTGTCTTTC. Translated: CASRYRGSGANVLSF.

Regarding this clonotype: A read error may produce the germline difference seen at one junction end. V is TRBV6-1 and J is TRBJ2-7; TRBD2 matches 8 bases. Germline V gene lookup returns CDR1 MNHNS and CDR2 SASEGT. The CDR3 totals 15 residues. In DNA, the CDR3 is TGTACCAGCAGTGAATCGGCGGGAGGCAGCTACGAGCAGTACTTC. It encodes CTSSESAGGSYEQYF.

Comments on this clonotype: The germline gene is not matched at one end of the junction; a read error may be the cause. The chain links TRBV6-2 or TRBV6-3 to TRBJ2-1; no clear D gene. The V gene's germline CDR1 is MNHEY and CDR2 SVGEGT. The CDR3 extends over 15 amino acids. The CDR3 DNA is TGTGCCAGCAGTCCTCCTAACAGAGGTGCCAATGTGCAGTTCTTC. Translating gives CASSPPNRGANVQFF.

J is TRBJ2-1 and V is TRBV29-1, with a tentative D call TRBD1 (7 bases). V dropped 8 bases and J dropped 16 bases, with 24 bases sitting between them. The CDR3 has 12 amino acids. Germline V gene sequence: CDR1 SQVTM, CDR2 ANQGSEA. The CDR3 region has the DNA TGCAGCACCCGCCCAGGGGGGAATGAAGAATTCTTC. Translated, it gives CSTRPGGNEEFF.

Concerning this clonotype: One base away lies a much larger clone, so this may be a sequencing read error. This rearrangement joins TRBV4-3 to TRBJ2-5; TRBD2 matches 11 bases. J was trimmed by 5 bases and V by 1 base; bases with no gene match: 9. Per the germline V gene, CDR1 is LGHNA and CDR2 is YSLEER. This CDR3 is 17 amino acids long. In DNA, the CDR3 is TGCGCCAGCAGCCAAGCGGTTAGCGGGAGGGCCCTGGAGACCCAGTACTTC. Amino acid sequence: CASSQAVSGRALETQYF.

As to this clonotype: It may be a read error: a sequence one base away is much more abundant. The chain uses TRBV29-1 and TRBJ2-7; TRBD2 aligns across 8 bases. The germline V gene encodes CDR1 SQVTM and CDR2 ANQGSEA. The length of the CDR3 is 14 residues. Trimming cost V 6 bases and J 0 bases; bases outside gene matches: 7. CDR3 residues: CSVSASGFSYEQYF. In DNA, the CDR3 is TGCAGCGTCTCGGCTAGCGGGTTCTCCTACGAGCAGTACTTC.

In the case of this clonotype: Without the conserved terminal phenylalanine or tryptophan, this CDR3 likely stems from a read error. It is unclear where the CDR3 begins or ends on the DNA, so no DNA is shown, and the CDR3 is as TCRdb lists it. The chain joins TRBV29-1 to TRBJ2-5. The CDR3 spans 12 amino acids, including both terminal residues. From germline, CDR1 is SQVTM and CDR2 ANQGSEA. The CDR3 is CSVEVNQETQYL.

Worth noting for this clonotype: This may come from a read error, since a much larger clone is one base off. The chain joins TRBV28 to TRBJ1-1; a possible D gene is TRBD1 (6 bases). The CDR3 is 12 amino acids. The germline V and J ends were trimmed by 5 bases and 7 bases, with 11 bases remaining between them. Per germline, CDR1 MDHEN and CDR2 SYDVKM. CDR3 residues: CASSITGNEAFF. In DNA form, the CDR3 reads TGTGCCAGCAGTATCACAGGGAATGAAGCTTTCTTT.

This clonotype was recorded once. One end of the junction varies from germline; a read error may be responsible. The genes are TRBV5-4 and TRBJ1-2; 12 bases fit TRBD1. Germline CDR1 is SGHNT and CDR2 is YYREEE (reference sequence). The CDR3 totals 14 residues. The CDR3, as DNA: TGTGCCAGCAGTAGGGACAGGGGGCTTCGTTGCTACACTTTC. Encoded protein: CASSRDRGLRCYTF. The full variable domain, completed using reference TRBV5-4 and TRBJ1-2, is ETGVTQSPTHLIKTRGQQVTLRCSSQSGHNTVSWYQQALGQGPQFIFQYYREEENGRGNFPPRFSGLQFPNYSSELNVNALELDDSALYLCASSRDRGLRCYTFGSGTRLTVV.

About this clonotype: A junction end diverges from the germline sequence, so it may reflect a read error. The chain is built from TRBV29-1 and TRBJ2-7; D possibly uses TRBD1 or TRBD2 (5 bases each). Germline CDR1 and CDR2: SQVTM and ANQGSEA. The CDR3 contains 15 residues. CDR3 sequence reads: CSVTGPGLGLDEQYF. In DNA, the CDR3 is TGTAGCGTAACAGGTCCGGGCCTGGGCCTCGACGAGCAGTACTTC.

This clonotype has only one observation. Since a much larger clone is just one base distant, this may be a read error. The genes are TRBV5-6 and TRBJ2-5, with 11 bases lining up with TRBD1. This CDR3 has 15 amino acids. Germline CDR1 SGHDT, CDR2 YYEEEE. The CDR3 is CASSLPDRGRETRYF. In DNA, the CDR3 is TGTGCCAGCAGCTTGCCGGACAGGGGGCGGGAGACCCGGTACTTC.

CDR3 loop: CASSFDGASHEQYF. CDR3 sequence (DNA): TGTGCCAGCAGCTTTGACGGAGCTTCCCATGAGCAGTACTTC. V is TRBV11-2 and J is TRBJ2-7; D not certain. The V end lost 3 bases, the J end lost 7 bases, and 16 bases lay between the germline ends. The CDR3 covers 14 residues. Germline assignment: CDR1 SGHAT and CDR2 FQNNGV.

Comments on this clonotype: An end of the junction differs from the germline gene, which may be a read error. The V gene is TRBV5-1, the J gene TRBJ1-5; D is unresolved. The CDR3 sequence is 14 residues long. Per germline, CDR1 SGHRS and CDR2 YFSETQ. The CDR3 spells CPSSMSGNNQPQHF. The CDR3 DNA reads TGCCCCAGCAGCATGTCGGGGAACAATCAGCCCCAGCATTTT.

To note about this clonotype: The junction departs from the called germline gene at one end, perhaps through a read error. The CDR3 DNA is TGTGTCAGCAGTCCCGGGACTAGGCCAGATACGCAGTATTTT. Encoded protein: CVSSPGTRPDTQYF. This chain connects TRBV12-3 or TRBV12-4 to TRBJ2-3; the match to TRBD2 covers 8 bases. CDR3 length equals 14 residues.

About this clonotype: One end of the junction does not line up with germline, which may come from a read error. The J gene is TRBJ2-1, the V gene TRBV11-2; 12 bases match TRBD2. CDR1 is SGHAT, CDR2 FQNNGV, per germline. This CDR3 is 19 amino acids long. CDR3 region: CAISLLKASWTSGKSEQFF. CDR3 DNA: TGTGCCATCAGCTTATTAAAGGCTTCCTGGACTAGCGGGAAGAGTGAGCAGTTCTTC.

To note about this clonotype: An end of the junction differs from the germline gene, which may be a read error. The chain links TRBV4-1 to TRBJ2-7, with D possibly matching TRBD1 (5 bases). CDR3 size: 14 residues. CDR1 and CDR2 (germline): MGHRA, YSYEKL. The CDR3 is CASSRSDRGYKQYF. The CDR3 DNA is TGCGCCAGTAGCCGCAGTGACAGAGGATACAAGCAGTACTTC.

About this clonotype: Since no conserved phenylalanine or tryptophan closes the CDR3, a read error is the likely cause. The chain has TRBV11-2 and TRBJ2-4; D remains ambiguous. The germline V gene encodes CDR1 SGHAT and CDR2 FQNNGV. V lost 5 bases to trimming and J lost 1 base, with 21 bases between them. The CDR3 sequence is 18 residues long. The CDR3 loop reads CASSPIGVSTVAKNIQYY. The DNA for the CDR3 is TGTGCCAGCAGCCCAATTGGGGTTTCCACGGTGGCCAAAAACATTCAGTACTAC.

Remarks on this clonotype: One end of the junction is discordant with germline, which a read error may explain. CDR3 region: CASSLTHYELYF. The CDR3 coding sequence is TGTGCTAGCAGCTTAACTCACTATGAGCTATACTTC. The chain uses TRBV11-1 and TRBJ2-7, with no clear D. Germline V gene data show CDR1 as SGHAT and CDR2 as FQDESV (reference sequence). The CDR3 spans 12 residues.

This clonotype turned up a few times. V usage is TRBV25-1 and J usage is TRBJ2-2; perhaps TRBD1 as D (6 bases). There are 12 residues in the CDR3. The V end lost 11 bases, the J end lost 6 bases, and 13 bases lay between the germline ends. Germline V gives CDR1 MGHDK, CDR2 SYGVNS. The CDR3 region is CACGGRAGELFF. The CDR3 coding sequence is TGTGCCTGTGGGGGCAGAGCCGGGGAGCTGTTTTTT.

The chain has TRBV5-5 and TRBJ1-5, with D perhaps matching TRBD1 (5 bases). Deletions cut 4 bases from V and 7 bases from J, with 18 bases between. The germline CDR1 and CDR2 sequences are SGHKS and YYEKEE (reference sequence). The CDR3 runs to 15 residues. CDR3 nucleotide sequence: TGTGCCAGCAGCCTAACTGGACAAGTTCAACAGCCCCAGCATTTT. Its translation: CASSLTGQVQQPQHF.

The gene calls are TRBV7-8 and TRBJ2-3, with D possibly TRBD1 on 5 matching bases. CDR3 length equals 17 residues. CDR1 is SGHVS, CDR2 FQNEAQ, per germline. The V end lost 1 base, the J end lost 7 bases, and 21 bases lay between the germline ends. The CDR3 DNA sequence: TGTGCCAGCAGCTTAGTGTTACAGGTGATAGAGGCAAATACGCAGTATTTT. It encodes CASSLVLQVIEANTQYF.

This chain links TRBV6-6 with TRBJ2-3; D may be TRBD2 (5 bases). V shed 8 bases and J shed 10 bases, with 28 bases lying between them. The length of the CDR3 is 16 residues. Germline lookup yields CDR1 MNHNY and CDR2 SVGAGI (reference sequence). The CDR3 DNA reads as TGTGCCAGCGGTCCCATCGCGGGTGGAGTCACGGATGCGCAGTATTTT. It yields the protein CASGPIAGGVTDAQYF.

Comments on this clonotype: At one end the junction does not follow the germline gene, possibly because of a read error. This rearrangement joins TRBV5-4 to TRBJ2-1; D is unresolved. CDR1 is SGHNT, CDR2 YYREEE, per germline (reference sequence). The CDR3 runs 15 residues. CDR3 coding DNA: TGTGCCATCAGCTCGGCCACACGGTCCTACAATGAGCAGCTCTTC. Its protein product is CAISSATRSYNEQLF.